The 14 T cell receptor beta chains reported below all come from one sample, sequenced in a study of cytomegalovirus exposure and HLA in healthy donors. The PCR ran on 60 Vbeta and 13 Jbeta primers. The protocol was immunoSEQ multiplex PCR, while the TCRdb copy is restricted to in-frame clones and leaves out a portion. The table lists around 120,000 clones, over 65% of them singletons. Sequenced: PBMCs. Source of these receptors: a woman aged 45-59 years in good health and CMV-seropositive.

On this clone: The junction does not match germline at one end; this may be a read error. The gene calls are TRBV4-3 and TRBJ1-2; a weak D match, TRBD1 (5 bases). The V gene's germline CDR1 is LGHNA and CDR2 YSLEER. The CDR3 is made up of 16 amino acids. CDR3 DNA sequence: TGCGCCAGCAGCCAAGCAATTACGACAGTAGGGCATGGTTACACCTTC. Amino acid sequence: CASSQAITTVGHGYTF.

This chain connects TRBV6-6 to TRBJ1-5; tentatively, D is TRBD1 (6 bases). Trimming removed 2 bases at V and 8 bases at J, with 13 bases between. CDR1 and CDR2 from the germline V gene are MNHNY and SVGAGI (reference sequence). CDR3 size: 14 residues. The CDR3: CASSYSGGREPQHF. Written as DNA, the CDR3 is TGTGCCAGCAGTTACAGCGGGGGCAGGGAGCCCCAGCATTTT.

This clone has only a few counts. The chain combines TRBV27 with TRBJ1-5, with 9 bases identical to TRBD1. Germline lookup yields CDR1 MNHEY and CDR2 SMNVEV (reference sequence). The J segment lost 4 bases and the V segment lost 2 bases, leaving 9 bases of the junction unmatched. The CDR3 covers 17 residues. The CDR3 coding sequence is TGTGCCAGCAGTTTACTAGGGACAGGGATAAGGAATCAGCCCCAGCATTTT. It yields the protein CASSLLGTGIRNQPQHF.

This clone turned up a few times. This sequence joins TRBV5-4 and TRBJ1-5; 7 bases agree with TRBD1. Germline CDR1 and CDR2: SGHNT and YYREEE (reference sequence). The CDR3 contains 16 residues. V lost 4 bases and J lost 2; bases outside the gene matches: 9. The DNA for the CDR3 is TGTGCCAGCAGCGCGTGGACAGGCCGGGGCAATCAGCCCCAGCATTTT. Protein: CASSAWTGRGNQPQHF.

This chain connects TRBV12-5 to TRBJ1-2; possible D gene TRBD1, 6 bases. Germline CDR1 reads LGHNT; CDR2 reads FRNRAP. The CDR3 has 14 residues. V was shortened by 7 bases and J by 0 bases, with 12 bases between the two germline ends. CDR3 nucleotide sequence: TGTGCTAGTGCCGGGACACCCACTAACTATGGCTACACCTTC. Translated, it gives CASAGTPTNYGYTF.

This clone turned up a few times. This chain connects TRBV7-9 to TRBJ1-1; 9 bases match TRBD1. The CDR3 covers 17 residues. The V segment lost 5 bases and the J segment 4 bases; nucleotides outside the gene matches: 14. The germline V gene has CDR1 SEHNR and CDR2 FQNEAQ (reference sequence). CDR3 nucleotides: TGTGCCAGCAGCCTCGATCCCGGGACAGGGTTGAGCACTGAAGCTTTCTTT. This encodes CASSLDPGTGLSTEAFF.

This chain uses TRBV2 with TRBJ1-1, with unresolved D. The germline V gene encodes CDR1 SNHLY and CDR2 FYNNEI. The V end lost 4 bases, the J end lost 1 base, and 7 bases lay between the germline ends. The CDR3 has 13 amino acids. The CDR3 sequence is CASSGQENTEAFF. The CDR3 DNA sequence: TGTGCCAGCAGTGGGCAAGAGAACACTGAAGCTTTCTTT.

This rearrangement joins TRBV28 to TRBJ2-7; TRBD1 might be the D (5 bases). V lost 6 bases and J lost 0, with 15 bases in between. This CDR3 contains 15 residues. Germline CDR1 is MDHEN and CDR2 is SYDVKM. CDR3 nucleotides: TGTGCCAGCAGCCTACAGGAACCGAGCTCCTACGAGCAGTACTTC. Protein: CASSLQEPSSYEQYF.

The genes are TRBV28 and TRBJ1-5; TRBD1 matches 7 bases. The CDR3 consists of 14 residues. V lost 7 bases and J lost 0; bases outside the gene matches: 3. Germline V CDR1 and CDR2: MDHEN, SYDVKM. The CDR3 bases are TGTGCCAGCATAGGGGACAGTAGCAATCAGCCCCAGCATTTT. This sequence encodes CASIGDSSNQPQHF.

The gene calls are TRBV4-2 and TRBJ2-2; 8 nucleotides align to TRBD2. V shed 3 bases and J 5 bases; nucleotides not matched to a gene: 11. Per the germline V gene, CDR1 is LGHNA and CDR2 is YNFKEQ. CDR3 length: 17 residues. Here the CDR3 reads CASSHAGLRGGTGELFF. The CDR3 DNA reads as TGTGCCAGCAGCCACGCGGGCCTTCGGGGGGGAACCGGGGAGCTGTTTTTT.

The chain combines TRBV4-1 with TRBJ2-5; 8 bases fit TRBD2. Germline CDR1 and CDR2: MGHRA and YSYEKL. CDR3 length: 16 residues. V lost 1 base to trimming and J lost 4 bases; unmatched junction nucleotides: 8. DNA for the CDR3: TGCGCCAGCAGCCAAGGGATCGGGGGGGCCCTAGAGACCCAGTACTTC. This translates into CASSQGIGGALETQYF.

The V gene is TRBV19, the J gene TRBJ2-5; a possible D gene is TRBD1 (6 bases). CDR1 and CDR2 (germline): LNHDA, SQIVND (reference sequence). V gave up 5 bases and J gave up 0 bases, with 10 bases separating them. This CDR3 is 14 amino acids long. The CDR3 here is CASSSDSYQETQYF. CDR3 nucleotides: TGTGCCAGTAGTTCGGACAGCTACCAAGAGACCCAGTACTTC.

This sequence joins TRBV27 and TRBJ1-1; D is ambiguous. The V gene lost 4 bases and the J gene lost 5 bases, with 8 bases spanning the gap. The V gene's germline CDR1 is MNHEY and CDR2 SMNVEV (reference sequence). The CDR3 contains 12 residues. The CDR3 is CASSSGRTEAFF. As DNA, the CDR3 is TGTGCCAGCAGTTCGGGGAGGACTGAAGCTTTCTTT.

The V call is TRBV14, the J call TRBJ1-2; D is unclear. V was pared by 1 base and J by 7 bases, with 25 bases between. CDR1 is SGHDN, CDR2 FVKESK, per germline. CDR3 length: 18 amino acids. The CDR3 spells CASSQVNGEEGTTGGYTF. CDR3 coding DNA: TGTGCCAGCAGCCAAGTAAATGGGGAGGAGGGAACAACGGGTGGCTACACCTTC.